These 29 T cell receptor beta chains were sequenced from one sample in a study of blood T cell repertoires in COVID-19. Assay: immunoSEQ multiplex PCR; the TCRdb copy retains only in-frame clones and omits some. The sample includes roughly 100,000 clones, roughly 88% of them seen just once. Sequencing used peripheral blood. Receptors originate from a human donor in a cohort sampled during active COVID-19.

The chain joins TRBV27 to TRBJ1-4; 7 bases line up with TRBD1. Per germline, CDR1 MNHEY and CDR2 SMNVEV (reference sequence). The V and J ends lost 1 base and 4 bases, in that order; junction bases with no gene match: 6. CDR3 length: 16 amino acids. CDR3 nucleotide sequence: TGTGCCAGCAGTTTATTATCCAGGGGGAATAATGAAAAACTGTTTTTT. This encodes CASSLLSRGNNEKLFF. Variable domain in full (rest from reference TRBV27 and TRBJ1-4): EAQVTQNPRYLITVTGKKLTVTCSQNMNHEYMSWYRQDPGLGLRQIYYSMNVEVTDKGDVPEGYKVSRKEKRNFPLILESPSPNQTSLYFCASSLLSRGNNEKLFFGSGTQLSVL.

The DNA for the CDR3 is TGTGCCAGCAGCGGGGTCCGGGATGAGGCAACTAATGAAAAACTGTTTTTT. Translating it yields CASSGVRDEATNEKLFF. The rearrangement uses TRBV28 and TRBJ1-4; D remains ambiguous. Trimming cost V 6 bases and J 0 bases, with 17 bases left between them. The germline V gene has CDR1 MDHEN and CDR2 SYDVKM. The CDR3 loop spans 17 amino acids.

The V and J genes are TRBV13 and TRBJ1-1, with 11 bases matching TRBD1. V dropped 5 bases and J dropped 5; count of bases not matched to a gene: 13. The CDR3 has 17 residues. The V gene's germline CDR1 is PRHDT and CDR2 FYEKMQ (reference sequence). In DNA form, the CDR3 reads TGTGCCAGCAGCCATTATTTGGGACAGGGGGGGAGGACTGAAGCTTTCTTT. It is translated as CASSHYLGQGGRTEAFF.

V usage is TRBV5-1 and J usage is TRBJ2-7, with 7 bases identical to TRBD2. CDR3 length: 15 residues. The V and J ends lost 2 bases and 0 bases, in that order; junction bases with no gene match: 5. Germline V gene sequence: CDR1 SGHRS, CDR2 YFSETQ. Here the CDR3 reads CASSFSLAASYEQYF. For the CDR3, the DNA is TGCGCCAGCAGCTTCTCCCTAGCGGCCTCCTACGAGCAGTACTTC. Combining the CDR3 with reference TRBV5-1 and TRBJ2-7 gives the whole variable domain KAGVTQTPRYLIKTRGQQVTLSCSPISGHRSVSWYQQTPGQGLQFLFEYFSETQRNKGNFPGRFSGRQFSNSRSEMNVSTLELGDSALYLCASSFSLAASYEQYFGPGTRLTVT.

J is TRBJ2-5 and V is TRBV3-1 (or the pseudogene TRBV3-2); possibly TRBD1 for D (6 bases). This CDR3 is 16 amino acids long. Trimming pared 5 bases from V and 2 bases from J, leaving 18 bases between. Germline CDR1 LGHDT, CDR2 YNNKEL (reference sequence). The CDR3 region is CASSETGLRRQETQYF. The CDR3 DNA reads TGTGCCAGCAGCGAGACAGGTTTGCGCCGACAAGAGACCCAGTACTTC.

The J gene is TRBJ1-6, the V gene TRBV6-5; 11 bases agree with TRBD1. V lost 4 bases and J lost 7; bases outside the gene matches: 3. Per the germline V gene, CDR1 is MNHEY and CDR2 is SVGAGI. The CDR3 has 15 residues. The CDR3 coding sequence is TGTGCCAGCAGTTTGGGACAGGGGGACAATTCACCCCTCCACTTT. It yields the protein CASSLGQGDNSPLHF.

This rearrangement joins TRBV18 to TRBJ1-3; a possible D gene is TRBD1 (5 bases). CDR1 is KGHSH, CDR2 LQKENI, per germline. This CDR3 has 15 residues. V was trimmed by 2 bases and J by 4 bases, leaving 12 bases between them. The DNA for the CDR3 is TGTGCCAGCTCACCAGCTCCCGGGGGAGGAAACACCATATATTTT. Protein sequence: CASSPAPGGGNTIYF.

The rearrangement joins TRBV19 to TRBJ2-3, with 7 bases fitting TRBD2. V was clipped by 5 bases and J by 1 base; unmatched bases: 3. The CDR3 spans 14 residues. Germline V gene data show CDR1 as LNHDA and CDR2 as SQIVND (reference sequence). The CDR3 sequence is CASSPGGGTDTQYF. The CDR3 nucleotides are TGTGCCAGTAGTCCGGGGGGTGGCACAGATACGCAGTATTTT. Full variable domain (remainder filled in from reference TRBV19 and TRBJ2-3): DGGITQSPKYLFRKEGQNVTLSCEQNLNHDAMYWYRQDPGQGLRLIYYSQIVNDFQKGDIAEGYSVSREKKESFPLTVTSAQKNPTAFYLCASSPGGGTDTQYFGPGTRLTVL.

This clone was detected a few times. This chain joins TRBV28 and TRBJ2-4; D is possibly TRBD1 (5 bases). Trimming removed 2 bases from V and 5 bases from J, with 13 bases in between. CDR3 length equals 15 residues. CDR1 MDHEN and CDR2 SYDVKM come from the germline V gene. The CDR3 region has the DNA TGTGCCAGCAGTTTAAGTAGGACACCCCAAAACATTCAGTACTTC. This codes for CASSLSRTPQNIQYF.

This chain uses TRBV5-1 with TRBJ2-1; the match to TRBD2 covers 12 bases. J lost 7 bases, V lost 4 bases, and 18 bases had no gene match. This CDR3 has 19 amino acids. Germline V CDR1 and CDR2: SGHRS, YFSETQ. Here the CDR3 reads CASSPGGTSGSSLGNEQFF. Written as DNA, the CDR3 is TGCGCCAGCAGCCCGGGGGGGACTAGCGGGTCCTCTTTGGGGAATGAGCAGTTCTTC.

This clone came up once. This chain links TRBV5-6 with TRBJ2-7; 9 positions agree with TRBD1. The CDR3 has 16 amino acids. V lost 4 bases and J lost 6; bases outside the gene matches: 14. CDR1 SGHDT and CDR2 YYEEEE come from the germline V gene. CDR3 DNA sequence: TGTGCCAGCAGCCCATACGCACAGGGGGCGCGTTCCGAGCAGTACTTC. It codes for CASSPYAQGARSEQYF.

CDR3 nucleotide sequence: TGTGCCAGCAGACAGACAGCGAACACCGGGGAGCTGTTTTTT. Translated, it gives CASRQTANTGELFF. The rearrangement links TRBV6-6 to TRBJ2-2, with D possibly matching TRBD1 (5 bases). Germline CDR1 is MNHNY and CDR2 is SVGAGI (reference sequence). With 6 bases removed from V and 0 bases from J, the gap between germline ends came to 8 bases. The CDR3 has 14 residues.

On this clone itself: Germline is not matched at one junction end, which may reflect a read error. The V gene is TRBV11-3, the J gene TRBJ2-7; no definite D call. Looked up from germline, CDR1 is SGHNT and CDR2 is YENEEA. The CDR3 sequence is 13 residues long. The CDR3 sequence is CASSVAASYEQYF. The CDR3 DNA sequence: TGTGCCAGCAGCGTTGCCGCCTCCTACGAACAGTACTTC.

The J gene is TRBJ2-1, the V gene TRBV4-1; D possibly corresponds to TRBD2 (6 bases). The germline V gene encodes CDR1 MGHRA and CDR2 YSYEKL. This CDR3 is 19 amino acids long. Trimming shortened V by 3 bases and J by 7 bases, and 28 bases separated the two germline ends. CDR3 amino acids: CASSQVLLRTRGAGNEQFF. For the CDR3, the DNA is TGCGCCAGCAGCCAGGTACTTTTGCGGACTCGCGGGGCCGGGAATGAGCAGTTCTTC.

The rearrangement links TRBV5-1 to TRBJ2-1; 14 nucleotides agree with TRBD2. There are 18 residues in the CDR3. The V and J ends lost 3 bases and 0 bases, in that order; junction bases with no gene match: 5. Germline values: CDR1 SGHRS, CDR2 YFSETQ. The CDR3: CASSSGTSGGFSYNEQFF. The CDR3 bases are TGCGCCAGCAGCTCCGGGACTAGCGGGGGATTCTCCTACAATGAGCAGTTCTTC.

The rearrangement links TRBV9 to TRBJ2-6, with D possibly being TRBD2 (6 bases). The germline V and J ends were trimmed by 4 bases and 0 bases, with 20 bases remaining between them. This CDR3 region has 19 residues. CDR1 is SGDLS and CDR2 is YYNGEE in the germline V gene. In nucleotides, the CDR3 is TGTGCCAGCAGCCCGAGAGGGTCAGGGCGGGACTCTGGGGCCAACGTCCTGACTTTC. Protein: CASSPRGSGRDSGANVLTF. Full variable domain (outside the CDR3, taken from reference TRBV9 and TRBJ2-6): DSGVTQTPKHLITATGQRVTLRCSPRSGDLSVYWYQQSLDQGLQFLIQYYNGEERAKGNILERFSAQQFPDLHSELNLSSLELGDSALYFCASSPRGSGRDSGANVLTFGAGSRLTVL.

The chain is built from TRBV5-1 and TRBJ1-2; TRBD1 aligns across 10 bases. Germline V gene sequence: CDR1 SGHRS, CDR2 YFSETQ. The junction had 4 bases not matched to a gene; V was cut back by 1 base and J by 7 bases. The CDR3 is 14 amino acids. Here the CDR3 reads CASSLRQGAGGYTF. Here the CDR3 DNA reads TGCGCCAGCAGCTTGCGACAGGGGGCGGGTGGCTACACCTTC. Full variable domain (remainder filled in from reference TRBV5-1 and TRBJ1-2): KAGVTQTPRYLIKTRGQQVTLSCSPISGHRSVSWYQQTPGQGLQFLFEYFSETQRNKGNFPGRFSGRQFSNSRSEMNVSTLELGDSALYLCASSLRQGAGGYTFGSGTRLTVV.

The CDR3 DNA sequence: TGTGCCAGCAGTTACAATGGCTACACCTTC. Translating it yields CASSYNGYTF. The V and J genes are TRBV12-3 or TRBV12-4 and TRBJ1-2; D ambiguous. V was pared by 4 bases and J by 6 bases, with 3 bases between. This CDR3 comprises 10 residues.

The CDR3 sequence is CAISPQGYNYGYTF. Written as DNA, the CDR3 is TGTGCCATCAGTCCGCAGGGCTACAACTATGGCTACACCTTC. The rearrangement links TRBV10-3 to TRBJ1-2; D may be TRBD1 (5 bases). The CDR3 consists of 14 residues. Looked up from germline, CDR1 is ENHRY and CDR2 is SYGVKD. Trimming pared 5 bases from V and 2 bases from J, leaving 12 bases between.

This sequence joins TRBV7-9 and TRBJ2-7; 10 bases align to TRBD1. The CDR3 contains 13 residues. V dropped 8 bases and J dropped 3; count of bases not matched to a gene: 4. Germline values: CDR1 SEHNR, CDR2 FQNEAQ (reference sequence). The CDR3 region has the DNA TGTGCCAGCGGGAGGACAGGGGGCTACGAGCAGTACTTC. Protein sequence: CASGRTGGYEQYF.

The V gene is TRBV28, the J gene TRBJ2-1, with 8 positions matching TRBD1. V was pared by 4 bases and J by 6 bases, with 8 bases of the junction left unmatched. Germline V gene data show CDR1 as MDHEN and CDR2 as SYDVKM. This CDR3 region has 15 residues. Here the CDR3 DNA reads TGTGCCAGCAGTTACAGGGGGGCAGGGATCAATGAGCAGTTCTTC. It specifies CASSYRGAGINEQFF.

The V gene is TRBV15, the J gene TRBJ1-3; D uncertain. Trimming removed 0 bases at V and 0 bases at J, with 9 bases between. The CDR3 is 16 residues long. The germline V gene encodes CDR1 LNHNV and CDR2 YYDKDF (reference sequence). The CDR3 region is CATSRDFSSSGNTIYF. The CDR3 bases are TGTGCCACCAGCAGAGATTTCAGTTCCTCTGGAAACACCATATATTTT.

V gene TRBV29-1 combines with J gene TRBJ2-7; TRBD1 is a possible D gene (5 bases). This CDR3 contains 14 residues. Trimming left V 0 bases short and J 0 bases short, with 9 bases between. CDR1 and CDR2 (germline): SQVTM, ANQGSEA. The CDR3 loop reads CSVEEAGNSYEQYF. CDR3 nucleotides: TGCAGCGTTGAAGAGGCAGGGAACTCCTACGAGCAGTACTTC.

Written as DNA, the CDR3 is TGTGCCAGCAGCCTACGACGGGTAGCGGGGGGCCCGGGGTTCTTC. Its translation is CASSLRRVAGGPGFF. The V and J genes are TRBV7-8 and TRBJ2-1, with 10 positions matching TRBD2. The CDR3 is made up of 15 amino acids. The V gene's germline CDR1 is SGHVS and CDR2 FQNEAQ. V lost 5 bases to trimming and J lost 15 bases; unmatched junction nucleotides: 16.

This CDR3 is CASSLGRQDYEQYF. The CDR3 region has the DNA TGTGCCAGCAGCTTGGGGAGACAGGACTACGAGCAGTACTTC. The chain carries TRBV5-6 and TRBJ2-7, with D maybe TRBD1 (6 bases). Per germline, CDR1 SGHDT and CDR2 YYEEEE. Trimming removed 0 bases from V and 3 bases from J, with 10 bases in between. The CDR3 is 14 amino acids.

The chain combines TRBV5-6 with TRBJ1-4, with 8 bases matching TRBD1. Unmatched junction bases numbered 7, after V lost 4 bases and J lost 5 bases. This CDR3 has 15 amino acids. Germline lookup yields CDR1 SGHDT and CDR2 YYEEEE. As DNA, the CDR3 is TGTGCCAGCAGCCCCCGGACAGGGAGGAATGAAAAACTGTTTTTT. It encodes CASSPRTGRNEKLFF.

V gene TRBV27 combines with J gene TRBJ1-1; 7 nucleotides line up with TRBD1. Per germline, CDR1 MNHEY and CDR2 SMNVEV (reference sequence). The V segment lost 2 bases and the J segment 2 bases; nucleotides outside the gene matches: 5. The CDR3 extends over 15 amino acids. CDR3 nucleotides: TGTGCCAGCAGTTTACGACAGGGACCAAACACTGAAGCTTTCTTT. Protein sequence: CASSLRQGPNTEAFF.

The rearrangement uses TRBV11-2 and TRBJ1-1, with TRBD1 matching over 9 bases. This CDR3 has 16 amino acids. Per germline, CDR1 SGHAT and CDR2 FQNNGV. Trimming took 7 bases from V and 5 from J; bases not matched to a gene: 14. CDR3 in amino acids: CASTGAPGQGRTEAFF. The CDR3 coding sequence is TGTGCCAGCACCGGAGCCCCTGGACAGGGGAGGACTGAAGCTTTCTTT. The variable domain in full, completed from reference TRBV11-2 and TRBJ1-1, reads EAGVAQSPRYKIIEKRQSVAFWCNPISGHATLYWYQQILGQGPKLLIQFQNNGVVDDSQLPKDRFSAERLKGVDSTLKIQPAKLEDSAVYLCASTGAPGQGRTEAFFGQGTRLTVV.

This chain connects TRBV7-9 to TRBJ2-7; 11 bases are a match to TRBD2. V shed 5 bases and J 2 bases; nucleotides not matched to a gene: 11. The CDR3 covers 17 residues. Per the germline V gene, CDR1 is SEHNR and CDR2 is FQNEAQ (reference sequence). The CDR3: CASSPPRLAGTTYEQYF. The CDR3 DNA reads as TGTGCCAGCAGCCCCCCCCGACTAGCGGGAACGACCTACGAGCAGTACTTC.